Presented here are 14 T cell receptor beta chains from one specimen sequenced in a study of blood T cell repertoires in COVID-19 (dated by TCRdb to 2020 to 2022). The library came from the immunoSEQ multiplex PCR assay. This immuneACCESS table, as held by TCRdb, lists in-frame sequences with V and J called but not all clones. Of the missing ones, under half trace to an unresolved V gene in checked studies; the others have no known cause. This sample gives some 330,000 clones in total; 88% of them show up just once. Around 4% of the sample is held by the ten biggest clonotypes. Sequencing was done on a sample of peripheral blood. These receptors all come from a woman between 45 and 60 years old with active or convalescent COVID-19.

V and J are TRBV19 and TRBJ1-2; unclear D gene. The CDR3 is 13 residues long. Germline V lookup: CDR1 LNHDA, CDR2 SQIVND (reference sequence). Trimming cost V 5 bases and J 4 bases, with 11 bases left between them. The CDR3 sequence: CASSLRDIYGYTF. DNA for the CDR3: TGTGCCAGTAGTCTCCGTGACATCTATGGCTACACCTTC. Complete variable domain (other parts from reference TRBV19 and TRBJ1-2): DGGITQSPKYLFRKEGQNVTLSCEQNLNHDAMYWYRQDPGQGLRLIYYSQIVNDFQKGDIAEGYSVSREKKESFPLTVTSAQKNPTAFYLCASSLRDIYGYTFGSGTRLTVV.

This chain joins TRBV11-2 and TRBJ2-3; no clear D. The CDR3 loop spans 16 amino acids. Germline lookup yields CDR1 SGHAT and CDR2 FQNNGV. V lost 0 bases and J 1 base, leaving 11 bases between the germline ends. The CDR3 here is CASSLDLGLGTDTQYF. CDR3 coding DNA: TGTGCCAGCAGCTTAGATCTAGGCTTGGGCACAGATACGCAGTATTTT.

V usage is TRBV5-1 and J usage is TRBJ2-7; TRBD2 is a possible D gene (5 bases). Germline lookup yields CDR1 SGHRS and CDR2 YFSETQ. This CDR3 region has 14 residues. The germline V and J ends were trimmed by 3 bases and 4 bases, with 14 bases remaining between them. CDR3 region: CASSSGPEGYEQYF. CDR3 sequence (DNA): TGCGCCAGCAGCTCGGGTCCCGAGGGATACGAGCAGTACTTC.

V and J are TRBV4-1 and TRBJ2-1; 8 positions agree with TRBD2. V shed 2 bases and J 8 bases; nucleotides not matched to a gene: 14. This CDR3 has 17 amino acids. Germline V CDR1 and CDR2: MGHRA, YSYEKL. The CDR3 sequence: CASSQTGLASEYDEQFF. CDR3 bases: TGCGCCAGCAGCCAAACCGGACTAGCCTCCGAGTACGATGAGCAGTTCTTC.

This clone was observed once. The chain combines TRBV6-5 with TRBJ1-2; TRBD1 agrees at 7 bases. The CDR3 length is 13 residues. The V gene's germline CDR1 is MNHEY and CDR2 SVGAGI. J gave up 4 bases and V 7 bases, and 6 bases lay outside the gene matches. Here the CDR3 reads CASTSSGGYGYTF. CDR3 coding DNA: TGTGCCAGCACCTCCTCAGGGGGCTATGGCTACACCTTC.

The chain uses TRBV9 and TRBJ2-2; TRBD1 matches 8 bases. Trimming removed 4 bases from V and 4 bases from J; junction bases left unmatched: 6. The CDR3 covers 15 residues. Germline V gene lookup returns CDR1 SGDLS and CDR2 YYNGEE. DNA for the CDR3: TGTGCCAGCAGCCTCCGGACAGGGCGCACCGGGGAGCTGTTTTTT. Protein product: CASSLRTGRTGELFF. Looking up the rest from reference TRBV9 and TRBJ2-2 gives the full variable domain: DSGVTQTPKHLITATGQRVTLRCSPRSGDLSVYWYQQSLDQGLQFLIQYYNGEERAKGNILERFSAQQFPDLHSELNLSSLELGDSALYFCASSLRTGRTGELFFGEGSRLTVL.

Here the CDR3 reads CASSPWDSGGEKLFF. The CDR3 nucleotides read TGTGCCAGCAGTCCCTGGGACAGCGGAGGTGAAAAACTGTTTTTT. The chain carries TRBV6-5 and TRBJ1-4; 7 bases match TRBD1. The V and J ends lost 5 bases and 7 bases, in that order; junction bases with no gene match: 10. Germline lookup yields CDR1 MNHEY and CDR2 SVGAGI. This CDR3 spans 15 amino acids.

The rearrangement links TRBV15 to TRBJ2-7; TRBD2 matches 8 bases. The V gene end was trimmed by 0 bases and the J gene end by 4 bases; junction bases not matched to a gene: 8. The CDR3 sequence is 16 residues long. CDR1 and CDR2 (germline): LNHNV, YYDKDF (reference sequence). In DNA form, the CDR3 reads TGTGCCACCAGCAGAGATATCGATAGCGGGACATACGAGCAGTACTTC. Translation gives CATSRDIDSGTYEQYF.

In its sample, this clone was seen once. This chain joins TRBV7-8 and TRBJ2-3, with TRBD1 matching over 7 bases. The CDR3 has 13 amino acids. Germline V gives CDR1 SGHVS, CDR2 FQNEAQ. V lost 2 bases and J lost 9; bases outside the gene matches: 5. DNA of the CDR3: TGTGCCAGCAGCTTACGGGGACAGAGAACGCAGTATTTT. Protein sequence: CASSLRGQRTQYF. The whole variable domain, filled in from reference TRBV7-8 and TRBJ2-3, reads GAGVSQSPRYKVAKRGQDVALRCDPISGHVSLFWYQQALGQGPEFLTYFQNEAQLDKSGLPSDRFFAERPEGSVSTLKIQRTQQEDSAVYLCASSLRGQRTQYFGPGTRLTVL.

The rearrangement joins TRBV28 to TRBJ1-2; unclear D gene. Germline V gene lookup returns CDR1 MDHEN and CDR2 SYDVKM. Trimming cost V 6 bases and J 9 bases, with 14 bases left between them. This CDR3 is 12 amino acids long. CDR3 amino acids: CASSPERRSYTF. The CDR3 coding sequence is TGTGCCAGCAGCCCGGAGAGAAGGAGCTACACCTTC.

In its sample, this clone was seen once. The chain is built from TRBV11-2 and TRBJ2-3; 7 bases line up with TRBD1. The V segment lost 4 bases and the J segment 4 bases; nucleotides outside the gene matches: 8. Germline loops: CDR1 SGHAT, CDR2 FQNNGV. The CDR3 covers 15 residues. CDR3 nucleotide sequence: TGTGCCAGCAGCTACAGGACAGGATCGGCAGATACGCAGTATTTT. This codes for CASSYRTGSADTQYF.

CDR3 DNA: TGTGCCAGCAGCCAAGGGGTAGGGAGGGGCACTGAAGCTTTCTTT. Translating gives CASSQGVGRGTEAFF. The rearrangement joins TRBV14 to TRBJ1-1; TRBD1 is a possible D gene (5 bases). Germline V gene data show CDR1 as SGHDN and CDR2 as FVKESK. The CDR3 has 15 amino acids. V lost 1 base and J lost 4, with 13 bases in between.

This rearrangement joins TRBV18 to TRBJ2-7, with D perhaps matching TRBD1 (5 bases). This CDR3 comprises 15 residues. Germline V gene sequence: CDR1 KGHSH, CDR2 LQKENI. Trimming removed 2 bases from V and 7 bases from J, with 18 bases in between. This CDR3 is CASSPIKGRVGEQYF. For the CDR3, the DNA is TGTGCCAGCTCACCAATCAAGGGCAGGGTCGGGGAGCAGTACTTC.

This rearrangement joins TRBV28 to TRBJ1-5; D ambiguous. The germline V gene encodes CDR1 MDHEN and CDR2 SYDVKM. V lost 1 base, J lost 2 bases, and 6 bases lay in between. This CDR3 spans 14 amino acids. This chain's CDR3 is CASSLSNGNQPQHF. The CDR3 region has the DNA TGTGCCAGCAGTTTATCCAATGGCAATCAGCCCCAGCATTTT.